The rows below give T cell receptor beta chains drawn from one sample of a study. TCRdb re-derived calls from the 5' RACE reads in MiXCR, one entry per CDR3 protein. Of 20,000 to 25,000 distinct CDR3 sequences listed, around 30% are singletons. Input material: tumor-infiltrating naive CD4+ T cells sorted from the breast tumor. The receptor set was obtained from a female donor with breast cancer. Both conserved end residues are part of each CDR3. The D gene is left open where the match is weak. Not every row has a clone size; where given, it reads once, few, many or a size class.

V gene	clone size	D gene	J gene	CDR3 protein	CDR3 DNA
TRBV6-1	many	TRBD1	TRBJ1-2	CASSVGQGKYGYTF	TGTGCCAGCAGTGTTGGACAGGGAAAATATGGCTACACCTTC
TRBV12-3/TRBV12-4	many	TRBD2	TRBJ2-1	CASSFGSGRNEQFF	TGTGCCAGCAGTTTCGGGAGCGGGAGGAATGAGCAGTTCTTC
TRBV3-1	.	.	TRBJ2-1	CASSLALGRGKQFF	TGTGCCAGCAGCCTAGCCCTCGGTAGGGGTAAGCAGTTCTTC
TRBV20-1	medium-sized	.	TRBJ2-7	CSAREGYEQYF	TGCAGTGCTAGAGAAGGGTACGAGCAGTACTTC
TRBV24-1	medium-sized	TRBD2	TRBJ2-1	CATSAGTSGRANYEQFF	TGTGCCACCAGTGCCGGGACTAGCGGGAGGGCCAACTATGAGCAGTTCTTC
TRBV12-3/TRBV12-4	medium-sized	.	TRBJ1-1	CASSMEGNTEAFF	TGTGCCAGCTCCATGGAGGGGAACACTGAAGCTTTCTTT
TRBV20-1	few	TRBD2	TRBJ2-1	CSATDQVGGRSYNEQFF	TGCAGTGCTACTGACCAGGTGGGAGGGAGATCCTACAATGAGCAGTTCTTC
TRBV5-1	.	TRBD2	TRBJ2-7	CASSRDGAGLTEQYF	TGCGCCAGCAGCAGGGACGGAGCGGGGCTTACCGAGCAGTACTTC
TRBV7-7	many	TRBD2	TRBJ2-3	CASSELAGATDTQYF	TGTGCTAGCAGCGAACTAGCGGGAGCCACAGATACGCAGTATTTT
TRBV20-1	few	.	TRBJ2-1	CSVGVMVYNEQFF	TGCAGTGTAGGGGTAATGGTGTACAATGAGCAGTTCTTC
TRBV6-5	many	TRBD2	TRBJ2-1	CASSYLGEGRNEQFF	TGTGCCAGCAGTTACTTGGGGGAGGGCCGGAATGAGCAGTTCTTC